These T cell receptor beta chains were read from a single sample in a study of beta chain features in type 1 diabetes. The repertoire was sequenced with immunoSEQ multiplex PCR; TCRdb's copy has only in-frame clones and lacks some. Of 20,000 to 25,000 clones listed, over 60% are singletons. Sequenced: Tregs from blood. The receptor source for this set is a woman in her 40s in good health. CDR3s leave out the opening cysteine and the closing phenylalanine or tryptophan. Each record gives: CDR3 length, J gene, clone size, V gene, CDR3 protein. Not all rows give a size; the values are once, few, many and, for expanded clones, a class.

cdr3_length: 13; j_call: TRBJ2-5; clone_size: few; v_call: TRBV5-1; cdr3_aa: ASSLGGHGQETQY
cdr3_length: 13; j_call: TRBJ2-2; clone_size: few; v_call: TRBV5-1; cdr3_aa: ASSSGTSITGELF
cdr3_length: 12; j_call: TRBJ2-5; clone_size: few; v_call: TRBV7-2; cdr3_aa: ASSLDGPQETQY
cdr3_length: 11; j_call: TRBJ2-2; clone_size: .; v_call: TRBV18; cdr3_aa: ASSPQLAGELF
cdr3_length: 15; j_call: TRBJ2-7; clone_size: .; v_call: TRBV4-1; cdr3_aa: ASSHPILGLSTYEQY
cdr3_length: 13; j_call: TRBJ2-1; clone_size: .; v_call: TRBV7-2; cdr3_aa: ASSSGTGGYNEQF
cdr3_length: 14; j_call: TRBJ2-1; clone_size: .; v_call: TRBV5-1; cdr3_aa: ASSRPGTGGYNEQF
cdr3_length: 12; j_call: TRBJ2-3; clone_size: .; v_call: TRBV10-3; cdr3_aa: AISEGQGTDTQY
cdr3_length: 12; j_call: TRBJ2-1; clone_size: .; v_call: TRBV4-1; cdr3_aa: ASSQTNRGNEQF
cdr3_length: 14; j_call: TRBJ1-5; clone_size: .; v_call: TRBV19; cdr3_aa: ASSIRTGGTPQPQH
cdr3_length: 14; j_call: TRBJ2-3; clone_size: few; v_call: TRBV18; cdr3_aa: ASSPLGGASTDTQY
cdr3_length: 12; j_call: TRBJ1-2; clone_size: few; v_call: TRBV7-9; cdr3_aa: ASSPSGGDYGYT
cdr3_length: 14; j_call: TRBJ1-1; clone_size: .; v_call: TRBV18; cdr3_aa: ASSPRQGAGNTEAF
cdr3_length: 11; j_call: TRBJ1-2; clone_size: .; v_call: TRBV9; cdr3_aa: ASSVDRFRSYT
cdr3_length: 12; j_call: TRBJ1-2; clone_size: .; v_call: TRBV7-2; cdr3_aa: ASSLGSRGLFTT
cdr3_length: 12; j_call: TRBJ2-1; clone_size: once; v_call: TRBV23-1; cdr3_aa: ASSRRGLYNEQF
cdr3_length: 11; j_call: TRBJ1-2; clone_size: .; v_call: TRBV2; cdr3_aa: ASGRTGGDGYT
cdr3_length: 16; j_call: TRBJ1-1; clone_size: .; v_call: TRBV28; cdr3_aa: ASSLAVPGQGVNTEAF
cdr3_length: 10; j_call: TRBJ2-3; clone_size: .; v_call: TRBV7-6; cdr3_aa: ASSSQTDTQY
cdr3_length: 13; j_call: TRBJ2-7; clone_size: .; v_call: TRBV5-1; cdr3_aa: ASSLEGRVSNEQY
cdr3_length: 13; j_call: TRBJ1-1; clone_size: .; v_call: TRBV12-5; cdr3_aa: ASGPLKGGRTEAF
cdr3_length: 14; j_call: TRBJ2-5; clone_size: .; v_call: TRBV2; cdr3_aa: ASSDPLRRDPETQY
cdr3_length: 11; j_call: TRBJ2-7; clone_size: .; v_call: TRBV5-6; cdr3_aa: ASSLLAVYEQY
cdr3_length: 12; j_call: TRBJ2-3; clone_size: .; v_call: TRBV10-3; cdr3_aa: AIGRQAGGKSQY
cdr3_length: 10; j_call: TRBJ1-1; clone_size: once; v_call: TRBV6-6; cdr3_aa: ASTPGGTEAF
cdr3_length: 13; j_call: TRBJ2-5; clone_size: .; v_call: TRBV10-3; cdr3_aa: AIRGLAGDQETQY
cdr3_length: 11; j_call: TRBJ2-2; clone_size: .; v_call: TRBV2; cdr3_aa: ASRGQNTGELF